These 14 T cell receptor beta chains were sequenced from one sample in a study of T cells in Graves' hyperthyroidism and ophthalmopathy. Amplification targeted TCR beta CDR3 regions from RNA transcripts. HTBI primers were the set used in a first-round RT-PCR of the TCR CDR3. TCRdb fed the multiplex PCR reads into MiXCR, producing one record per CDR3 protein. The sample holds 490,000 or so distinct CDR3 sequences, 15% to 20% seen once. Specimen: blood. The source is a woman under 40 with Graves' ophthalmopathy.

This clonotype was detected ten times or more. The chain joins TRBV3-1 to TRBJ1-4; D unclear. V was pared by 1 base and J by 7 bases, with 16 bases between. The germline V gene encodes CDR1 LGHDT and CDR2 YNNKEL (reference sequence). This CDR3 spans 16 amino acids. The CDR3 nucleotides read TGTGCCAGCAGCCAAGGGCTCGGGAAGGGAGGTGAAAAACTGTTTTTT. It encodes CASSQGLGKGGEKLFF.

This clonotype was picked up a small number of times. The chain links TRBV19 to TRBJ2-1, with a possible D match to TRBD1 (7 bases). Germline V gives CDR1 LNHDA, CDR2 SQIVND (reference sequence). Trimming pared 2 bases from V and 6 bases from J, leaving 17 bases between. The CDR3 sequence is 16 residues long. The DNA for the CDR3 is TGTGCCAGTAGTATACTAGAGGGGGCGCGGGGCAATGAGCAGTTCTTC. Protein: CASSILEGARGNEQFF.

V usage is TRBV2 and J usage is TRBJ1-5; TRBD1 might be the D (6 bases). The germline V gene has CDR1 SNHLY and CDR2 FYNNEI. V lost 4 bases and J 4 bases, leaving 14 bases between the germline ends. The CDR3 runs to 15 residues. The CDR3 protein is CASSAGAGRNQPQHF. CDR3 in DNA: TGTGCCAGCAGTGCGGGGGCGGGGAGAAATCAGCCCCAGCATTTT.

About this clonotype: A much larger clone is a single base away; this may be a read error. The V and J genes are TRBV27 and TRBJ2-1, with 8 bases fitting TRBD1. The CDR3 is made up of 17 amino acids. In germline, CDR1 is MNHEY, CDR2 SMNVEV (reference sequence). V dropped 5 bases and J dropped 5; count of bases not matched to a gene: 14. The CDR3 coding sequence is TGTGCCAGCAGTCGATCAGGGGGCACGAGCACACACAATGAGCAGTTCTTC. Protein: CASSRSGGTSTHNEQFF.

In its sample, this clonotype was seen many times. The rearrangement links TRBV11-2 to TRBJ2-7; no clear D. V lost 5 bases, J lost 0 bases, and 11 bases lay in between. From germline, CDR1 is SGHAT and CDR2 FQNNGV. The CDR3 is 14 residues long. The CDR3 reads CASSPPLLSYEQYF. For the CDR3, the DNA is TGTGCCAGCAGCCCGCCCTTGCTCTCCTACGAGCAGTACTTC. Variable domain in full (rest from reference TRBV11-2 and TRBJ2-7): EAGVAQSPRYKIIEKRQSVAFWCNPISGHATLYWYQQILGQGPKLLIQFQNNGVVDDSQLPKDRFSAERLKGVDSTLKIQPAKLEDSAVYLCASSPPLLSYEQYFGPGTRLTVT.

The gene calls are TRBV20-1 and TRBJ2-1; 9 bases map to TRBD2. Germline V CDR1 and CDR2: DFQATT, SNEGSKA (reference sequence). CDR3 length: 16 amino acids. The V gene end was trimmed by 6 bases and the J gene end by 2 bases; junction bases not matched to a gene: 11. CDR3 amino acids: CSAPETSGHTYNEQFF. The CDR3 DNA reads as TGCAGTGCCCCCGAAACTAGCGGGCACACCTACAATGAGCAGTTCTTC.

For this clonotype: One junction end does not reproduce the germline sequence, and a read error may be involved. The rearrangement links TRBV28 to TRBJ2-7; D gene ambiguous. The CDR3 extends over 14 amino acids. From germline, CDR1 is MDHEN and CDR2 SYDVKM. The CDR3 loop is CASSSSGVLDERYF. The CDR3 coding sequence is TGTGCCAGCAGCTCCAGTGGAGTTTTGGACGAGCGGTACTTC.

The chain is built from TRBV13 and TRBJ2-1; 9 nucleotides match TRBD1. Germline trimming cut 4 bases from V and 1 base from J; bases unmatched to any gene: 2. CDR3 size: 15 residues. In germline, CDR1 is PRHDT, CDR2 FYEKMQ (reference sequence). CDR3 amino acids: CASSWGQGSYNEQFF. DNA for the CDR3: TGTGCCAGCAGCTGGGGACAGGGTTCCTACAATGAGCAGTTCTTC. Full variable domain (remainder filled in from reference TRBV13 and TRBJ2-1): AAGVIQSPRHLIKEKRETATLKCYPIPRHDTVYWYQQGPGQDPQFLISFYEKMQSDKGSIPDRFSAQQFSDYHSELNMSSLELGDSALYFCASSWGQGSYNEQFFGPGTRLTVL.

The chain links TRBV13 to TRBJ2-7, with 10 bases aligning to TRBD1. CDR1 and CDR2 (germline): PRHDT, FYEKMQ (reference sequence). The CDR3 extends over 16 amino acids. V shed 5 bases and J 5 bases; nucleotides not matched to a gene: 12. The CDR3 region is CASSISPGQGYHEQYF. The DNA of the CDR3 is TGTGCCAGCAGCATTAGTCCGGGACAGGGGTATCACGAGCAGTACTTC.

This chain connects TRBV15 to TRBJ1-5, with a tentative D call TRBD1 (5 bases). From germline, CDR1 is LNHNV and CDR2 YYDKDF (reference sequence). V lost 0 bases and J lost 5, with 8 bases in between. The CDR3 covers 14 residues. In DNA form, the CDR3 reads TGTGCCACCAGCAGAGATATGGGGGATCAGCCCCAGCATTTT. Its translation: CATSRDMGDQPQHF.

This clonotype has ten or more counts. The chain is built from TRBV28 and TRBJ1-3, with 8 bases aligning to TRBD1. V lost 8 bases and J lost 3; bases outside the gene matches: 3. The CDR3 consists of 13 residues. Germline V gene sequence: CDR1 MDHEN, CDR2 SYDVKM. The CDR3 reads CASRTGFGNTIYF. In nucleotides, the CDR3 is TGTGCCAGCCGGACAGGGTTTGGAAACACCATATATTTT.

This clonotype was found many times. The J gene is TRBJ1-1, the V gene TRBV6-5; D unclear. V lost 1 base to trimming and J lost 0 bases, with 6 bases between them. This CDR3 comprises 14 residues. Looked up from germline, CDR1 is MNHEY and CDR2 is SVGAGI. The CDR3 nucleotides read TGTGCCAGCAGTTACTTACGAGTGAACACTGAAGCTTTCTTT. Encoded protein: CASSYLRVNTEAFF.

The V and J genes are TRBV29-1 and TRBJ2-7; 8 bases agree with TRBD1. The ends lost 6 bases at V and 5 bases at J; junction bases unmatched: 12. The CDR3 runs 14 residues. Germline V gene data show CDR1 as SQVTM and CDR2 as ANQGSEA. CDR3 nucleotides: TGCAGCGTGCCGATAGGACAGGGATCAGACGAGCAGTACTTC. This sequence encodes CSVPIGQGSDEQYF.

This clonotype was counted many times. This chain connects TRBV5-1 to TRBJ2-3; 10 bases fit TRBD2. The J segment lost 2 bases and the V segment lost 2 bases, leaving 5 bases of the junction unmatched. CDR1 is SGHRS, CDR2 YFSETQ, per germline. This CDR3 is 16 amino acids long. CDR3 region: CASSLRTSGSTDTQYF. The CDR3 DNA is TGCGCCAGCAGCTTAAGGACTAGCGGATCCACAGATACGCAGTATTTT.